Sequencing of this T cell receptor (beta chain) was carried out in a study of cytomegalovirus exposure and HLA in healthy donors. Whole-study findings and limits: The classifier was said to identify cytomegalovirus status with high specificity and sensitivity. HLA restriction was apparent for most CMV-associated TCR beta chains in a later analysis. Across donors, sequencing depth was assumed by presence/absence analyses to be roughly uniform. Per a later analysis, 16,951 TCR beta sequences showed association with HLA alleles at 0.05 false discovery rate.

CDR1 and CDR2 (germline): SGHRS, YFSETQ. The length of the CDR3 is 13 residues. V was trimmed by 1 base and J by 1 base, leaving 5 bases between them. The PCR used 60 Vbeta and 13 Jbeta primers. Only in-frame clones appear in the TCRdb table, and some are missing; sequencing was by immunoSEQ multiplex PCR. The table includes around 150,000 clones, roughly 77% detected once. For this clone: Its antigen is unknown.

The sequence was collected from a man aged 18-30 years in good health and CMV-seropositive. The source material was PBMCs. The rearrangement uses TRBV5-1 and TRBJ1-2, with D possibly TRBD1 on 5 matching bases. The CDR3 DNA sequence: TGCGCCAGCAGCTTGCAGGGTAACTATGGCTACACCTTC. Amino acid sequence: CASSLQGNYGYTF.